One sample yielded the 20 T cell receptor beta chains listed below, sequenced in a study of response to subunit inactivated influenza vaccine. MiXCR was run by TCRdb on the RT-PCR reads, yielding one entry per CDR3 protein. The sample has just under 550,000 distinct CDR3 sequences; roughly 25% are singletons. These data also formed part of another study, on T cells expressing NK-cell markers. From that study: 5'RACE template switching built TCR beta cDNA with unique molecular identifiers.

Sequencing used CD4+ T cells sorted from PBMCs, obtained 11 to 12 days after vaccination. The origin of the receptors is a man in his fifties or sixties who received an inactivated influenza vaccine.

The chain employs TRBV5-5 and TRBJ1-1, with 7 bases identical to TRBD1. V lost 4 bases to trimming and J lost 3 bases; unmatched junction nucleotides: 6. Germline-derived CDR1 and CDR2 are SGHKS and YYEKEE (reference sequence). The length of the CDR3 is 14 residues. CDR3 loop: CASSKGQWDTEAFF. CDR3 DNA sequence: TGTGCCAGCAGCAAGGGACAGTGGGACACTGAAGCTTTCTTT.

V usage is TRBV2 and J usage is TRBJ2-3; 8 positions agree with TRBD2. V gave up 5 bases and J gave up 0 bases; unmatched junction bases: 4. The CDR3 sequence is 15 residues long. Germline V gene lookup returns CDR1 SNHLY and CDR2 FYNNEI. CDR3 in DNA: TGTGCCAGCAGTTCTGGCGGGGGGAGCACAGATACGCAGTATTTT. This sequence encodes CASSSGGGSTDTQYF.

This clonotype was detected only a few times. V and J are TRBV20-1 and TRBJ2-7; 13 bases are a match to TRBD2. V lost 0 bases, J lost 3 bases, and 11 bases stayed unmatched. The V gene's germline CDR1 is DFQATT and CDR2 SNEGSKA (reference sequence). The CDR3 has 18 residues. CDR3: CSARDSGLAGVILYEQYF. The DNA of the CDR3 is TGCAGTGCTAGAGACAGTGGACTAGCGGGAGTAATCCTCTACGAGCAGTACTTC.

The CDR3 sequence: CASSQDGGAFNEQFF. DNA for the CDR3: TGTGCCAGCAGCCAAGATGGGGGTGCGTTCAATGAGCAGTTCTTC. The rearrangement joins TRBV4-2 to TRBJ2-1, with D perhaps matching TRBD1 or TRBD2 (5 bases each). CDR1 is LGHNA, CDR2 YNFKEQ, per germline. V was clipped by 0 bases and J by 6 bases, with 12 bases between them. The CDR3 is made up of 15 amino acids.

This rearrangement joins TRBV9 to TRBJ2-6, with 7 bases identical to TRBD1. Germline values: CDR1 SGDLS, CDR2 YYNGEE. V was clipped by 3 bases and J by 4 bases; unmatched bases: 13. The CDR3 totals 18 residues. The DNA for the CDR3 is TGTGCCAGCAGCGCATCGGGACAGTCCTTCGGAGGGGCCAACGTCCTGACTTTC. It encodes CASSASGQSFGGANVLTF.

The chain links TRBV20-1 to TRBJ2-5, with D possibly being TRBD2 (5 bases). Deletions cut 1 base from V and 2 bases from J, with 17 bases between. Germline V gene lookup returns CDR1 DFQATT and CDR2 SNEGSKA (reference sequence). The CDR3 has 16 amino acids. The CDR3 protein is CSARVFYASIQETQYF. Written as DNA, the CDR3 is TGCAGTGCTAGAGTGTTTTATGCTAGCATTCAAGAGACCCAGTACTTC.

The rearrangement links TRBV20-1 to TRBJ1-2, with TRBD1 matching over 9 bases. From germline, CDR1 is DFQATT and CDR2 SNEGSKA (reference sequence). V was pared by 5 bases and J by 5 bases, with 6 bases of the junction left unmatched. The CDR3 runs to 13 residues. This CDR3 is CSASRTGEYGYTF. The CDR3 nucleotides are TGCAGTGCTTCTCGGACAGGGGAGTATGGCTACACCTTC.

This clonotype was counted between two and nine times. This sequence joins TRBV7-9 and TRBJ2-7, with D possibly TRBD1 on 5 matching bases. Between the trimmed V and J ends, which lost 5 bases and 3 bases, there was a span of 20 bases. Germline V gene sequence: CDR1 SEHNR, CDR2 FQNEAQ (reference sequence). CDR3 length equals 16 residues. CDR3 nucleotide sequence: TGTGCCAGCAGCCAATCTCGGTACGGCAGGGACTACGAGCAGTACTTC. Translated, it gives CASSQSRYGRDYEQYF.

The sample holds a few counts of this clonotype. V gene TRBV15 combines with J gene TRBJ2-3; tentatively, D is TRBD1 (5 bases). V was trimmed by 5 bases and J by 0 bases, leaving 12 bases between them. This CDR3 is built from 15 residues. CDR1 and CDR2 from the germline V gene are LNHNV and YYDKDF (reference sequence). The CDR3 DNA sequence: TGTGCCACCAGCCTTTGGGGCCCTAGCACAGATACGCAGTATTTT. This translates into CATSLWGPSTDTQYF. The full variable domain, with the rest looked up from reference TRBV15 and TRBJ2-3, is DAMVIQNPRYQVTQFGKPVTLSCSQTLNHNVMYWYQQKSSQAPKLLFHYYDKDFNNEADTPDNFQSRRPNTSFCFLDIRSPGLGDTAMYLCATSLWGPSTDTQYFGPGTRLTVL.

The chain recombines TRBV20-1 with TRBJ2-7, with a possible D match to TRBD1 (6 bases). CDR3 size: 16 residues. V was shortened by 6 bases and J by 0 bases, with 21 bases between the two germline ends. Germline CDR1 and CDR2: DFQATT and SNEGSKA (reference sequence). The CDR3 DNA reads as TGCAGTGCCGAATTTCGAATGACAGGTCCCTCCTACGAGCAGTACTTC. Translated: CSAEFRMTGPSYEQYF.

This clonotype was seen a few times. The rearrangement uses TRBV12-3 or TRBV12-4 and TRBJ2-3; TRBD2 agrees at 9 bases. V lost 5 bases, J lost 4 bases, and 10 bases stayed unmatched. The CDR3 runs to 16 residues. The CDR3 loop is CASSPLAGTKADTQYF. The CDR3 nucleotides read TGTGCCAGCAGTCCCCTAGCGGGAACTAAAGCAGATACGCAGTATTTT.

The rearrangement links TRBV29-1 to TRBJ2-2; no clear D gene. V was shortened by 8 bases and J by 0 bases, with 13 bases between the two germline ends. Germline CDR1 and CDR2: SQVTM and ANQGSEA. The CDR3 is 14 residues long. The CDR3 is CSPHMAANTGELFF. CDR3 nucleotides: TGCAGCCCCCATATGGCGGCGAACACCGGGGAGCTGTTTTTT.

CDR3 sequence (DNA): TGTGCCAGCTCACCACCGGCGGGAGGGCCTGATGAGCAGTTCTTC. Encoded protein: CASSPPAGGPDEQFF. V and J are TRBV18 and TRBJ2-1, with 9 bases matching TRBD2. Per germline, CDR1 KGHSH and CDR2 LQKENI. J lost 8 bases, V lost 0 bases, and 5 bases had no gene match. The CDR3 consists of 15 residues.

This chain uses TRBV5-6 with TRBJ2-1, with 7 bases matching TRBD1. V lost 0 bases to trimming and J lost 3 bases; unmatched junction nucleotides: 6. This CDR3 is 16 amino acids long. Germline V gene lookup returns CDR1 SGHDT and CDR2 YYEEEE. CDR3 sequence reads: CASSLGYRGNYNEQFF. For the CDR3, the DNA is TGTGCCAGCAGCTTGGGATACAGGGGCAACTACAATGAGCAGTTCTTC.

This chain connects TRBV2 to TRBJ2-1; 11 bases match TRBD1. The germline gives CDR1 SNHLY, CDR2 FYNNEI. V trimming: 5 bases; J trimming: 4 bases; junction bases outside the gene matches: 7. The CDR3 has 16 residues. The CDR3 loop is CASSHPDRGQYNEQFF. CDR3 coding DNA: TGTGCCAGCAGTCATCCGGACAGGGGGCAGTACAATGAGCAGTTCTTC.

V usage is TRBV18 and J usage is TRBJ2-1, with TRBD1 identical over 10 bases. Germline CDR1 and CDR2: KGHSH and LQKENI. V dropped 8 bases and J dropped 7; count of bases not matched to a gene: 11. The CDR3 has 15 residues. Written as DNA, the CDR3 is TGTGCCAGCGCTTTCCGACAGGGGGCAGGGAATGAGCAGTTCTTC. This translates into CASAFRQGAGNEQFF.

This clonotype was counted a few times. The chain couples TRBV11-2 to TRBJ2-3; 7 positions match TRBD2. Germline loops: CDR1 SGHAT, CDR2 FQNNGV. There are 16 residues in the CDR3. The V and J ends lost 1 base and 3 bases, in that order; junction bases with no gene match: 7. The CDR3 sequence is CASSLGVLGGTDTQYF. For the CDR3, the DNA is TGTGCCAGCAGCTTAGGTGTGCTGGGGGGGACAGATACGCAGTATTTT.

This sequence joins TRBV24-1 and TRBJ1-2; D may be TRBD1 (5 bases). V dropped 9 bases and J dropped 8 bases, with 18 bases sitting between them. Germline loops: CDR1 KGHDR, CDR2 SFDVKD. CDR3 length: 13 residues. This CDR3 is CATSPGPGGGYTF. In DNA, the CDR3 is TGTGCCACCTCCCCGGGACCCGGTGGGGGCTACACCTTC.

Written as DNA, the CDR3 is TGTGCCAGCAGCCAAGCAGAGTGGCAGGCCTACGAGCAGTACTTC. Its protein product is CASSQAEWQAYEQYF. The V and J genes are TRBV4-2 and TRBJ2-7, with D unresolved. The CDR3 extends over 15 amino acids. Germline V gives CDR1 LGHNA, CDR2 YNFKEQ. The V gene lost 1 base and the J gene lost 2 bases, with 12 bases spanning the gap.

The chain employs TRBV5-1 and TRBJ2-5; D is unclear. The germline V gene has CDR1 SGHRS and CDR2 YFSETQ. Trimming stripped 4 bases from V and 2 bases from J, with 12 bases between. CDR3 size: 14 residues. CDR3 sequence reads: CASSRPPVQETQYF. CDR3 coding DNA: TGCGCCAGCAGCCGCCCTCCGGTTCAAGAGACCCAGTACTTC.